The 8 T cell receptor beta chains reported below all come from one sample, sequenced in a study of CD8+CD57+ T cells in acquired aplastic anemia. The template for TCR beta VDJ and CDR3 sequence profiling was genomic DNA. TCRdb ran MiXCR on the reads and lists one entry per CDR3 protein. The sample records about 220,000 distinct CDR3 sequences, roughly half being singletons. Flow cytometry had shown expanded CD8+CD57+ cells in the patients chosen for sequencing. The material sequenced was sorted CD4+, CD8+, or CD8+CD57+ T cells (not recorded which) from PBMCs. The receptor set was obtained from a human donor with aplastic anemia.

Ten or more counts support this clonotype. The chain recombines TRBV4-1 with TRBJ2-5; D might be TRBD2 (6 bases). Germline assignment: CDR1 MGHRA and CDR2 YSYEKL. V lost 0 bases, J lost 5 bases, and 10 bases lay in between. This CDR3 contains 14 residues. CDR3 nucleotide sequence: TGCGCCAGCAGCCAAGATGTTGGGGGGGAGACCCAGTACTTC. As protein: CASSQDVGGETQYF.

Concerning this clonotype itself: Possible read error: a much larger clone is one base away. Here the CDR3 omits its conserved ending phenylalanine or tryptophan, so a read error is the likely source. This sequence joins TRBV5-1 and TRBJ2-5, with TRBD1 as a possible D gene (6 bases). The germline CDR1 and CDR2 sequences are SGHRS and YFSETQ. This CDR3 region has 16 residues. Trimming stripped 5 bases from V and 4 bases from J, with 21 bases between. The CDR3 protein is CASRRDRDTGLETQYL. The CDR3 nucleotides are TGCGCCAGCAGACGCGACCGGGACACCGGATTAGAGACCCAGTACCTC.

With regard to this clonotype: At one end, the junction sequence differs from germline, possibly due to a read error. The V gene is TRBV7-2, the J gene TRBJ2-1; 8 nucleotides align to TRBD1. Germline-derived CDR1 and CDR2 are SGHTA and FQGNSA. CDR3 length: 15 residues. The CDR3 reads CASSVDRGLYNEQSF. The CDR3 nucleotides are TGTGCCAGCAGCGTAGACAGGGGCCTCTACAATGAGCAGTCCTTC.

The chain employs TRBV7-2 and TRBJ1-2, with 7 bases that match TRBD1. Germline values: CDR1 SGHTA, CDR2 FQGNSA. This CDR3 is built from 14 residues. Germline trimming cut 0 bases from V and 8 bases from J; bases unmatched to any gene: 6. CDR3 sequence reads: CASSLARQGEGYTF. The DNA for the CDR3 is TGTGCCAGCAGCTTAGCGAGACAGGGAGAAGGCTACACCTTC.

This clonotype was observed many times. This chain connects TRBV7-9 to TRBJ1-4; TRBD1 matches at 8 bases. CDR3 length: 16 amino acids. J lost 0 bases, V lost 5 bases, and 5 bases had no gene match. The germline CDR1 and CDR2 sequences are SEHNR and FQNEAQ (reference sequence). This chain's CDR3 is CASSGRTGTTNEKLFF. The DNA of the CDR3 is TGTGCCAGCAGCGGTCGGACAGGGACAACTAATGAAAAACTGTTTTTT.

The chain is built from TRBV2 and TRBJ2-5; 10 positions agree with TRBD2. This CDR3 contains 16 residues. Germline V CDR1 and CDR2: SNHLY, FYNNEI. Germline trimming cut 7 bases from V and 2 bases from J; bases unmatched to any gene: 10. The CDR3 DNA follows: TGTGCCAGCAACGAACTAGCGGGGACTACACAAGAGACCCAGTACTTC. Amino acids: CASNELAGTTQETQYF. Drawing the rest from reference TRBV2 and TRBJ2-5, the complete variable domain is EPEVTQTPSHQVTQMGQEVILRCVPISNHLYFYWYRQILGQKVEFLVSFYNNEISEKSEIFDDQFSVERPDGSNFTLKIRSTKLEDSAMYFCASNELAGTTQETQYFGPGTRLLVL.

This clonotype was observed many times. The rearrangement uses TRBV2 and TRBJ1-5; weak D call: TRBD1 (6 bases). The V end was cut by 6 bases, the J end by 2 bases, with 14 bases between. Per the germline V gene, CDR1 is SNHLY and CDR2 is FYNNEI. The CDR3 is 15 residues long. This chain's CDR3 is CASRKGEYGNQPQHF. The CDR3 nucleotides read TGTGCCAGCAGGAAGGGGGAGTATGGCAATCAGCCCCAGCATTTT.

This clonotype occurred a few times. The V and J genes are TRBV2 and TRBJ1-5; D is undetermined. V dropped 5 bases and J dropped 9 bases, with 11 bases sitting between them. This CDR3 is 12 amino acids long. Per germline, CDR1 SNHLY and CDR2 FYNNEI. Written as DNA, the CDR3 is TGTGCCAGCAGTTTAGTGAGGGCGCCCCAGCATTTT. This gives the protein CASSLVRAPQHF.